This entry describes one T cell receptor (beta chain). Its antigen remains undetermined. Base qualities are missing; no much larger clone stands one base away. The same CDR3 is also encoded by other DNA sequences in this sample. All of the isolated RNA was reverse transcribed with the High Capacity cDNA Reverse Transcription Kit, so expressed TCRB transcripts were sequenced. Deep immunoSEQ sequencing was applied to naive, central memory and regulatory T cell samples, giving an average of about 3.57 million total reads per sample. Sorted cells were lysed in RLT buffer and RNA was extracted with DNase-treated RNeasy Micro or Mini kits, depending on cell number. Each cell subset was processed separately to prevent cross-contamination, with patient and healthy donor samples processed together. Using the immunoSEQ multiplex PCR, TCRB sequences were amplified from cDNA into 87-bp fragments spanning the CDR3 region. Sequencing of the amplicons was done on the Illumina HiSeq platform. Per the original workflow: PCR bias was corrected computationally using synthetic template baselines, and reads within Hamming distance 2 were collapsed, with unmergeable singletons discarded. By aligning reads against IMGT, V, D and J genes, CDR3 length, and insertions or deletions at six rearrangement sites were assigned. Within each subset, clonotype counts were normalized to sorted cell number, after which true diversity and Gini coefficients were computed with the tcR R package. The overlap coefficient, calculated on TCRB nucleotide sequences, was used to quantify repertoire sharing. As a proxy for the pre-selection repertoire, out-of-frame TCRB sequences from naive cells were analyzed. Drawn from immuneACCESS, this table holds only the in-frame rearrangements with V and J called that TCRdb kept. Clones are partly lost; checked studies trace under half to an unresolved V gene and leave the rest unexplained. Clone size and the V and J calls come from that table; the DNA yielded D and trimming. The sample records 200,000 to 300,000 clones, 11% to 15% of which are singletons. The ten largest account for 0.019% of the sample.

The data are from a study of beta chain features in type 1 diabetes (dated by TCRdb to the late 2010s). For the wider study: Patients and healthy donors did not differ in mean age, gender distribution, total cell number or subset yield. A total of around 110,000,000 sorted cells were examined across all samples, and a strong correlation was observed between cell number per subset and RNA yield. Naive and central memory subsets were obtained from all 30 or so donors, but regulatory and stem cell-like memory subsets were isolated from only 8 patients and roughly 8 healthy donors. The study compared the TCRB repertoires of sorted circulating CD4+ T cell subsets in recently diagnosed type 1 diabetes patients with those in matched healthy donors. Here is what the overall study found, with its caveats: Naive, central memory and regulatory TCRB repertoires appeared to be more alike among patients than among healthy donors. Type 1 diabetes patients showed a moderate but significant shortening of TCRB CDR3 length in all four CD4+ subsets. Because small numbers of individuals were included in the HLA sub-analyses, any influence of HLA type on TCRB rearrangement was left unresolved. Because cDNA rather than genomic DNA was sequenced, highly expressing activated cells could have been over-represented, although no difference in activation and CD3 levels was found between groups. At VDJ recombination sites, type 1 diabetes patients had fewer insertions and more deleted nucleotides, which implies abnormalities in thymic rearrangement. Shorter templates might be favored by PCR, yet because patient and control samples were amplified and corrected together, any such skew would affect both groups equally.

Each donor gave one peripheral blood draw, about 110 mL on average, collected into heparinised tubes. A BD FACSAria II was used to sort naive, central memory, regulatory and stem cell-like memory CD4+ T cells with a panel that included CD45RO, CCR7, CD25, CD127, CD95 and CD27. All sorted populations exceeded 95% purity. Right away, PBMCs were isolated by Lymphoprep density gradient centrifugation and were stained directly, with no culture step. So that batch effects would be minimized, each experiment stained and sorted samples in pairs, pairing one healthy donor with one patient. CDR1 SGHRS and CDR2 YFSETQ were looked up in the germline V gene. V loses 1 base, J loses 3 bases, and the germline ends lie 5 bases apart. The CDR3 holds 12 amino acids from the cysteine to the phenylalanine. Only the CDR3 DNA is retained, 36 bases long and in frame from the first base.

Sequencing used naive CD4+ T cells from blood. The label giving this sample's cell subset or site can be read as: true naive CD4+ T cells. The receptor was isolated from a man younger than 40 with type 1 diabetes. The sequence links TRBV5-1 to TRBJ2-7, with no reliable assignment of the D segment. The CDR3 region: CASSLSSYEQYF. The DNA sequence is as follows: TGCGCCAGCAGCTTGAGTAGCTACGAGCAGTACTTC.